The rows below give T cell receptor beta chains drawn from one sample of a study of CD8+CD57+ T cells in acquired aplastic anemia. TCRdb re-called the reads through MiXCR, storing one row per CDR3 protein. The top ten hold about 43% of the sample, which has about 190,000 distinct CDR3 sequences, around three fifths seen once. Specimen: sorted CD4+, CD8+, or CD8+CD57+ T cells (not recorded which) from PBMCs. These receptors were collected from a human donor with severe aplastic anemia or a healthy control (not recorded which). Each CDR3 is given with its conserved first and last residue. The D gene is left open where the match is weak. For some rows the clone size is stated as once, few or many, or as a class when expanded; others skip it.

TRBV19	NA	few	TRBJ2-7	CASSPQGSSYEQYF	TGTGCCAGTAGTCCGCAGGGGAGCTCCTACGAGCAGTACTTC
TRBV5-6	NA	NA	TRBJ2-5	CASSFGFTQETQYF	TGTGCCAGCAGCTTTGGATTCACCCAAGAGACCCAGTACTTC
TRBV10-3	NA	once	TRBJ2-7	CAISESLAEQYF	TGTGCCATCAGTGAGTCCCTAGCGGAGCAGTACTTC
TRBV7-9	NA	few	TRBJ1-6	CASSLGGGSNSPLHF	TGTGCCAGCAGCCTAGGGGGAGGGAGTAATTCACCCCTCCACTTT
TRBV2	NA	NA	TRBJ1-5	CASKDNSNQPQHF	TGTGCCAGCAAAGACAATAGCAATCAGCCCCAGCATTTT
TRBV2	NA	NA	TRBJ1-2	CASSYLSDSYGYTF	TGTGCCAGCAGTTATCTCTCGGACAGCTATGGCTACACCTTC
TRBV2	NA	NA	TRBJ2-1	CAKGPFYNEQFF	TGTGCCAAGGGACCTTTCTACAATGAGCAGTTCTTC
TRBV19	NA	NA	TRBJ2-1	CASEEVHYNEQFF	TGTGCCAGCGAAGAGGTCCACTACAATGAGCAGTTCTTC
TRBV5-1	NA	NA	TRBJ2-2	CASNYDGGGGELFF	TGCGCCAGCAATTATGACGGGGGAGGCGGGGAGCTGTTTTTT
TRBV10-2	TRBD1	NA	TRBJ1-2	CASSESPGGTAYGYTF	TGCGCCAGCAGTGAGTCGCCAGGGGGCACCGCCTATGGCTACACCTTC
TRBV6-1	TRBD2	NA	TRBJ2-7	CASRVAGGWTEQYF	TGTGCCAGCAGGGTAGCGGGGGGATGGACCGAGCAGTACTTC
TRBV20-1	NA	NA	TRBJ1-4	CSAPDSGSANEKLFF	TGCAGTGCTCCGGACAGCGGCTCGGCTAATGAAAAACTGTTTTTT
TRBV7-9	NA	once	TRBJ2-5	CASSRTAGLGTQYF	TGTGCCAGCAGCCGGACAGCCGGACTCGGGACCCAGTACTTC
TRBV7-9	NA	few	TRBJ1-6	CASGLVRQTIYNSPLHF	TGTGCTAGTGGTTTGGTAAGGCAGACGATATATAATTCACCCCTCCACTTT
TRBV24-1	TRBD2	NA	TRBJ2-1	CATSDASGSMHEQFF	TGTGCCACCAGTGATGCTAGCGGGAGTATGCATGAGCAGTTCTTC
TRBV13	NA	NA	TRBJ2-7	CASSFGLVYEQYF	TGTGCCAGCAGCTTTGGACTGGTCTACGAGCAGTACTTC
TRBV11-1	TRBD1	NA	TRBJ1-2	CASSREGQGGYTF	TGTGCCAGCAGCCGAGAGGGACAGGGGGGCTACACCTTC
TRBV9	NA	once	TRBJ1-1	CASRGDHTEAFF	TGTGCTAGTCGGGGGGATCACACTGAAGCTTTCTTT
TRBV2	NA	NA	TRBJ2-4	CASSDPRNIQYF	TGTGCCAGCAGTGACCCGAGGAACATTCAGTACTTC
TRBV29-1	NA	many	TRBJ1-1	CSALGGALPAEAFF	TGCAGCGCCCTTGGAGGGGCTCTCCCCGCTGAAGCTTTCTTT
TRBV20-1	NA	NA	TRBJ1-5	CSARRGATGNQPQHF	TGCAGTGCTAGACGGGGGGCGACGGGCAATCAGCCCCAGCATTTT
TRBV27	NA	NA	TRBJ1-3	CASSSSLGSGNTIYF	TGTGCCAGCAGTTCATCGTTGGGCTCTGGAAACACCATATATTTT
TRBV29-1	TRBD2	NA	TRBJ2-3	CSVEGGGGYNEQYF	TGCAGCGTTGAAGGGGGGGGTGGGTACAATGAGCAGTATTTT
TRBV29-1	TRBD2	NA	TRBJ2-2	CSVRGGGGTGELFF	TGCAGCGTCCGCGGGGGTGGGGGCACCGGGGAGCTGTTTTTT
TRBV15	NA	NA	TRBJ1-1	CATSRRDTEAFF	TGTGCCACCAGCAGACGGGACACTGAAGCTTTCTTT
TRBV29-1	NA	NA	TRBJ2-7	CSVGLQTPGEQYF	TGCAGCGTTGGTCTCCAGACTCCCGGCGAGCAGTACTTC
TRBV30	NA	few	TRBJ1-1	CAWREAPGESTEAFF	TGTGCCTGGAGAGAGGCCCCAGGGGAGAGCACTGAAGCTTTCTTT
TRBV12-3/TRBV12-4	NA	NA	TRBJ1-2	CTSSPRSNYGYTF	TGTACCAGCAGTCCGAGGAGTAACTATGGCTACACTTTC
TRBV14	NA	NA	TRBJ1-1	CASSLKGRPRTEAFF	TGTGCCAGCAGCTTAAAGGGAAGGCCACGCACTGAAGCTTTCTTT
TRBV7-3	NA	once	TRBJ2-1	CASSRTLGSSYNEQFF	TGTGCCAGCAGCCGGACCCTTGGGAGCTCCTACAATGAGCAGTTCTTC
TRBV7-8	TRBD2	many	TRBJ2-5	CASSLVAGLQETQYF	TGTGCCAGCAGCTTAGTAGCGGGACTACAAGAGACCCAGTACTTC
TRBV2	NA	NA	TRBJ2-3	CASSEGGGIPTDTQYF	TGTGCCAGCAGTGAAGGGGGCGGGATTCCCACAGATACGCAGTATTTT
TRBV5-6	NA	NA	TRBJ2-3	CASSPRQATDTQYF	TGTGCCAGCAGCCCTCGACAGGCCACAGATACGCAGTATTTT
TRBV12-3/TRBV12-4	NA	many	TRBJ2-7	CASSLAPTYEQYF	TGTGCCAGCAGTTTGGCGCCAACCTACGAGCAGTACTTC
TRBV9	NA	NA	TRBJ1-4	CASSSDEKLFF	TGTGCCAGCAGCTCCGATGAAAAACTGTTTTTT
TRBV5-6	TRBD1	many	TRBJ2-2	CASSWGTGGNAGELFF	TGTGCCAGCAGCTGGGGGACAGGGGGTAACGCCGGGGAGCTGTTTTTT
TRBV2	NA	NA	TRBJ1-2	CASSEMSAPGGYTF	TGTGCCAGCAGTGAAATGTCTGCACCAGGGGGCTACACCTTC
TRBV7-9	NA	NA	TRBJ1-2	CASSLDTGYAF	TGTGCCAGCAGCTTAGACACGGGCTACGCCTTC